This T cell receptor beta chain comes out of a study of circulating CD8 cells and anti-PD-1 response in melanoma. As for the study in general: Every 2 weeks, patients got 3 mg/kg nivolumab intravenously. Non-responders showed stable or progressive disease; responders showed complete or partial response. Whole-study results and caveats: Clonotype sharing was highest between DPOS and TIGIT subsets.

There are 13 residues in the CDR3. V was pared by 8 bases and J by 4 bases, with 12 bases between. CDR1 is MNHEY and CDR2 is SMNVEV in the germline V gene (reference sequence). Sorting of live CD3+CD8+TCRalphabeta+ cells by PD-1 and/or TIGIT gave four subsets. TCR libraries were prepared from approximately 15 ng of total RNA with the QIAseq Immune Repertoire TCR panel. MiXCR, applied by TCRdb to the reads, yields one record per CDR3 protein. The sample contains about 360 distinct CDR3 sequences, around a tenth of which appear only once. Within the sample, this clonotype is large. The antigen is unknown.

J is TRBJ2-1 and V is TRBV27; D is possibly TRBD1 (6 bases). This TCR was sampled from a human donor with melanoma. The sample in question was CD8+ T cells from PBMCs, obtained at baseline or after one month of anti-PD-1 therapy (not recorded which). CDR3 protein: CASALGAYNEQFF. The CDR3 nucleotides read TGTGCCAGCGCACTGGGGGCTTACAATGAGCAGTTCTTC.